This entry lists 14 T cell receptor beta chains sequenced from one sample in a study of shared clonotypes between healthy human individuals. TCRdb's table, derived via immunoSEQ multiplex PCR, lists solely in-frame clones and lacks some. The sample has hundreds of thousands of clones; 90% to 97% are singletons. CD45RO-negative, CCR7-selected cells formed the naive CD8 fraction, which excluded terminally differentiated effector memory CD45RA+ cells. The sequenced sample was naive CD8+ T cells sorted from blood. The receptors were gathered from a woman aged 25 to 39 in good health.

This chain links TRBV6-1 with TRBJ2-1; 7 bases fit TRBD1. CDR1 is MNHNS, CDR2 SASEGT, per germline. V trimming: 1 base; J trimming: 9 bases; junction bases outside the gene matches: 9. CDR3 length equals 15 residues. Here the CDR3 reads CASSEGAPGGPEQFF. CDR3 sequence (DNA): TGTGCCAGCAGTGAAGGTGCTCCAGGGGGTCCTGAGCAGTTCTTC.

The rearrangement uses TRBV5-5 and TRBJ2-7; 7 nucleotides match TRBD2. The length of the CDR3 is 14 residues. With 0 bases clipped from V and 2 bases from J, the junction kept 2 bases outside the gene matches. Germline V CDR1 and CDR2: SGHKS, YYEKEE (reference sequence). The CDR3 nucleotides are TGTGCCAGCAGCTTGGTGGGAGGGACCTACGAGCAGTACTTC. It is translated as CASSLVGGTYEQYF.

The genes are TRBV21-1 and TRBJ1-5. TRBV21-1 has pseudogene status. The CDR3 totals 14 residues. CDR3 DNA: TGTGCCAGCAGCAAGAGAGAAGGGTCCCAGCCCCAGCATTTT. It encodes CASSKREGSQPQHF.

This clone was recorded once. J is TRBJ2-2 and V is TRBV10-2; D possibly corresponds to TRBD1 (6 bases). CDR1 is WSHSY and CDR2 is SAAADI in the germline V gene. Trimming shortened V by 10 bases and J by 6 bases, and 12 bases separated the two germline ends. The CDR3 totals 12 residues. CDR3 nucleotides: TGCGCCACTTCAGAGGGGGCCGGGGAGCTGTTTTTT. Its protein product is CATSEGAGELFF.

The V and J genes are TRBV28 and TRBJ2-1, with TRBD2 as a possible D gene (6 bases). V gave up 3 bases and J gave up 9 bases, with 12 bases separating them. CDR1 and CDR2 (germline): MDHEN, SYDVKM. The CDR3 covers 13 residues. CDR3 in amino acids: CASSFSVEGEQFF. The CDR3 coding sequence is TGTGCCAGCAGTTTCTCGGTGGAGGGTGAGCAGTTCTTC.

The chain recombines TRBV2 with TRBJ2-2, with D possibly being TRBD1 (5 bases). The CDR3 has 16 residues. Germline V gives CDR1 SNHLY, CDR2 FYNNEI. V shed 2 bases and J shed 4 bases, with 14 bases lying between them. As DNA, the CDR3 is TGTGCCAGCAGTGAATCCTGGGGCGCGATCACCGGGGAGCTGTTTTTT. It is translated as CASSESWGAITGELFF.

For this clone: Germline is not matched at one junction end, which may reflect a read error. V is TRBV29-1 and J is TRBJ2-7; TRBD2 might be the D (5 bases). CDR1 and CDR2 (germline): SQVTM, ANQGSEA. This CDR3 has 13 residues. The CDR3 nucleotides are TGCACCATCAGGCTAGCAGCCTCCGACGAGCAGTACTTC. Amino acids: CTIRLAASDEQYF.

This chain links TRBV13 with TRBJ2-7, with D unresolved. Trimming cost V 2 bases and J 7 bases, with 9 bases left between them. Germline CDR1 is PRHDT and CDR2 is FYEKMQ (reference sequence). The CDR3 consists of 12 residues. The CDR3 DNA reads TGTGCCAGCAGCTTAAGCTTTAGGGAGCAGTACTTC. Translating it yields CASSLSFREQYF. Variable domain in full (rest from reference TRBV13 and TRBJ2-7): AAGVIQSPRHLIKEKRETATLKCYPIPRHDTVYWYQQGPGQDPQFLISFYEKMQSDKGSIPDRFSAQQFSDYHSELNMSSLELGDSALYFCASSLSFREQYFGPGTRLTVT.

The chain combines TRBV27 with TRBJ2-7; 9 positions match TRBD2. The length of the CDR3 is 15 residues. CDR1 and CDR2 (germline): MNHEY, SMNVEV (reference sequence). V shed 0 bases and J 3 bases; nucleotides not matched to a gene: 3. The CDR3 sequence: CASSLSETSGYEQYF. The CDR3 region has the DNA TGTGCCAGCAGTTTATCGGAGACTAGCGGCTACGAGCAGTACTTC.

This clone has just one count. The chain employs TRBV6-1 and TRBJ1-5; D perhaps matches TRBD1 (6 bases). V was cut by 8 bases and J by 0 bases, with 11 bases left in between. Germline V gene sequence: CDR1 MNHNS, CDR2 SASEGT. This CDR3 has 14 residues. CDR3: CASVRGSSNQPQHF. The CDR3 bases are TGTGCCAGCGTCAGGGGTTCTAGCAATCAGCCCCAGCATTTT.

The chain joins TRBV5-6 to TRBJ2-7; 10 bases are shared with TRBD1. Germline V lookup: CDR1 SGHDT, CDR2 YYEEEE. V lost 7 bases and J lost 4; bases outside the gene matches: 2. CDR3 length equals 12 residues. CDR3: CASGGQGYEQYF. The CDR3 coding sequence is TGTGCCAGCGGGGGACAGGGGTACGAGCAGTACTTC.

The chain has TRBV4-1 and TRBJ1-1; D uncertain. V shed 4 bases and J shed 2 bases, with 17 bases lying between them. Germline V gene sequence: CDR1 MGHRA, CDR2 YSYEKL. This CDR3 contains 16 residues. CDR3 protein: CASSRGVAPANTEAFF. CDR3 nucleotide sequence: TGCGCCAGCAGCCGCGGGGTGGCGCCTGCCAACACTGAAGCTTTCTTT.

Of note for this clone: Its ends do not fully match the called genes, so a read error is possible. This rearrangement joins TRBV5-8 to TRBJ2-1; 13 bases fit TRBD2. Per germline, CDR1 SGHTS and CDR2 YDEGEE. CDR3 length: 14 amino acids. The CDR3 protein is CASSHGTSGTSSVF. The DNA for the CDR3 is TGTGCCAGCAGCCACGGGACTAGCGGGACCAGTTCGGTCTTC.

J is TRBJ1-2 and V is TRBV9; D not resolved. CDR1 and CDR2 (germline): SGDLS, YYNGEE. The CDR3 runs 16 residues. Trimming took off 0 bases at V and 2 bases at J, with 14 bases between the two ends. The CDR3 nucleotides are TGTGCCAGCAGCGTAGTGGAGGGAGGCCTCAACTATGGCTACACCTTC. Translating gives CASSVVEGGLNYGYTF. The full variable domain, completed using reference TRBV9 and TRBJ1-2, is DSGVTQTPKHLITATGQRVTLRCSPRSGDLSVYWYQQSLDQGLQFLIQYYNGEERAKGNILERFSAQQFPDLHSELNLSSLELGDSALYFCASSVVEGGLNYGYTFGSGTRLTVV.